Listed below are T cell receptor beta chains from one sample, sequenced in a study of long-term antiretroviral therapy in people with HIV. TCRdb keeps only in-frame clones here, not all; method: immunoSEQ multiplex PCR. Here the sample spans about 36,000 clones, 75% to 90% being singletons. Sample: unsorted PBMCs, taken 3.4 years after starting antiretroviral therapy. Receptors were obtained from a man in his thirties or forties with HIV. Each CDR3 is given with its conserved first and last residue. Fields, in order: clone size, J gene, D gene, V gene, CDR3 DNA, CDR3 protein. D genes are given only for firm matches. The size entry is marked missing in some rows and otherwise reads once, few, many or a size class.

size: -; J: TRBJ2-3; D: -; V: TRBV10-1; DNA: TGCGCCAGCAGCACAGGGTTTGGTGTAGATACGCAGTATTTT; CDR3: CASSTGFGVDTQYF
size: -; J: TRBJ2-7; D: -; V: TRBV9; DNA: TGTGCCAGCAGCGCCCTCACTAGCAGCGAGCAGTACTTC; CDR3: CASSALTSSEQYF
size: -; J: TRBJ2-5; D: TRBD1; V: TRBV19; DNA: TGTGCCAGTAGTAGACAGGGGGCCGGCCAAGAGACCCAGTACTTC; CDR3: CASSRQGAGQETQYF
size: -; J: TRBJ2-7; D: TRBD1; V: TRBV18; DNA: TGTGCCAGCTCACCACAGGGACAGGGGGCGAGTGAGCAGTACTTC; CDR3: CASSPQGQGASEQYF
size: once; J: TRBJ1-5; D: -; V: TRBV7-2; DNA: TGTGCCAGCAGCTTGGACAGAAACAATCAGCCCCAGCATTTT; CDR3: CASSLDRNNQPQHF
size: -; J: TRBJ2-3; D: -; V: TRBV11-2; DNA: TGTGCCAGCAGCTTATCTAGGAGCACAGATACGCAGTATTTT; CDR3: CASSLSRSTDTQYF
size: once; J: TRBJ2-7; D: -; V: TRBV28; DNA: TGTGCCAGCAGAACAAGGGGCTCCTACGAGCAGTACTTC; CDR3: CASRTRGSYEQYF
size: -; J: TRBJ2-3; D: -; V: TRBV28; DNA: TGTGCCAGCAGTTCCCCCCAGGACCCTAGCACAGATACGCAGTATTTT; CDR3: CASSSPQDPSTDTQYF
size: -; J: TRBJ2-2; D: -; V: TRBV6-6; DNA: TGTGCCAGCAGTTTGGGGGGAGGAGGGGAGCTGTTTTTT; CDR3: CASSLGGGGELFF
size: -; J: TRBJ2-3; D: -; V: TRBV29-1; DNA: TGCAGCGTTCCTGGCAGGGTTAGCACAGATACGCAGTATTTT; CDR3: CSVPGRVSTDTQYF
size: once; J: TRBJ2-5; D: TRBD2; V: TRBV9; DNA: TGTGCCAGCAGCAGGGGACTAGCGGGAGGGGACCAAGAGACCCAGTACTTC; CDR3: CASSRGLAGGDQETQYF
size: -; J: TRBJ2-7; D: -; V: TRBV7-2; DNA: TGTGCCAGCAGCTTTAATGTTGGGTACGAGCAGTACTTC; CDR3: CASSFNVGYEQYF
size: -; J: TRBJ1-1; D: -; V: TRBV6-5; DNA: TGTGCCAGCAGTTACAGTGGGGTCGAAGCTTTCTTT; CDR3: CASSYSGVEAFF
size: -; J: TRBJ1-2; D: TRBD1; V: TRBV6-5; DNA: TGTGCCAGCAACGAAGGGGGCCCCTCCCTCTATGGCTACACCTTC; CDR3: CASNEGGPSLYGYTF
size: -; J: TRBJ2-7; D: TRBD1; V: TRBV7-8; DNA: TGTGCCAGCAGCCAACAGGGGTCCTACGAGCAGTACTTC; CDR3: CASSQQGSYEQYF
size: -; J: TRBJ2-5; D: -; V: TRBV30; DNA: TGTGCCTGGAGCCTAGGCCTCGATACGTACCAAGAGACCCAGTACTTC; CDR3: CAWSLGLDTYQETQYF
size: -; J: TRBJ2-7; D: -; V: TRBV11-2; DNA: TGTGCCAGCAGCCCCCAGCCAGATTTGGGCTACGAGCAGTACTTC; CDR3: CASSPQPDLGYEQYF
size: -; J: TRBJ1-3; D: -; V: TRBV7-9; DNA: TGTGCCAGCAGCTTAGGCGGCCTTGGAAACACCATATATTTT; CDR3: CASSLGGLGNTIYF
size: once; J: TRBJ2-2; D: -; V: TRBV11-3; DNA: TGTGCCAGCAGCTTAGGGACTCACGCGAACACCGGGGAGCTGTTTTTT; CDR3: CASSLGTHANTGELFF
size: -; J: TRBJ2-1; D: -; V: TRBV5-1; DNA: TGCGCCAGCAGCTTGGACTTGGACAATGAGCAGTTCTTC; CDR3: CASSLDLDNEQFF
size: few; J: TRBJ1-5; D: TRBD1; V: TRBV7-9; DNA: TGTGCCAGCAGCAAAGGGACAGGATTGTATCAGCCCCAGCATTTT; CDR3: CASSKGTGLYQPQHF
size: -; J: TRBJ1-5; D: TRBD1; V: TRBV28; DNA: TGTGCCAGCAGTTTGGGAGGGACAGGTTGGAATCAGCCCCAGCATTTT; CDR3: CASSLGGTGWNQPQHF
size: -; J: TRBJ1-2; D: TRBD1; V: TRBV30; DNA: TGTGCCTGGTACGAAGGGACAGACGGCTACACCTTC; CDR3: CAWYEGTDGYTF
size: -; J: TRBJ2-7; D: -; V: TRBV29-1; DNA: TGCAGCGTTGCGGACACACACTACGAGCAGTACTTC; CDR3: CSVADTHYEQYF
size: -; J: TRBJ1-1; D: -; V: TRBV7-9; DNA: TGTGCCAGCAGCTTAAAGGGGGGGGTTGAAGCTTTCTTT; CDR3: CASSLKGGVEAFF
size: -; J: TRBJ2-1; D: TRBD1; V: TRBV28; DNA: TGTGCCAGCAGTTTTGGGGGACAGGGGCGCCTGAGCTCCTACAATGAGCAGTTCTTC; CDR3: CASSFGGQGRLSSYNEQFF
size: -; J: TRBJ2-5; D: -; V: TRBV7-2; DNA: TGTGCCAGCAGGAGGCTTCCTAGCGACCAAGAGACCCAGTACTTC; CDR3: CASRRLPSDQETQYF
size: -; J: TRBJ2-6; D: -; V: TRBV28; DNA: TGTGCCAGCACAGGGCCTAGCTCTGGGGCCAACGTCCTGACTTTC; CDR3: CASTGPSSGANVLTF
size: -; J: TRBJ2-2; D: -; V: TRBV18; DNA: TGTGCCAGCTCACTCCAGAACACCGGGGAGCTGTTTTTT; CDR3: CASSLQNTGELFF
size: -; J: TRBJ1-5; D: -; V: TRBV10-3; DNA: TGTGCCATCAGTGTAGGCCAGGGGAGCAATCAGCCCCAGCATTTT; CDR3: CAISVGQGSNQPQHF
size: -; J: TRBJ1-2; D: TRBD1; V: TRBV28; DNA: TGTGCCAGCAGTCTAACAGGGGTCTATGGCTACACCTTC; CDR3: CASSLTGVYGYTF
size: few; J: TRBJ2-7; D: -; V: TRBV11-2; DNA: TGTGCCAGCAGCGTTGGGGGAGGGGGTCCCACCCCTAGATTC; CDR3: CASSVGGGGPTPRF
size: -; J: TRBJ2-7; D: -; V: TRBV21-1; DNA: TGTGCCAGCAGCCACTTTGGACGGGGGGGCGCCCCCCCCTACGAGCAGTACTTC; CDR3: CASSHFGRGGAPPYEQYF
size: -; J: TRBJ2-1; D: TRBD1; V: TRBV18; DNA: TGTGCCAGCTCACTTGACCGGGACAGTAATGAGCAGTTCTTC; CDR3: CASSLDRDSNEQFF
size: -; J: TRBJ1-2; D: -; V: TRBV28; DNA: TGTGCCAGCAGTCCCAAGACAGAGAGATATGGCTACACCTTC; CDR3: CASSPKTERYGYTF
size: -; J: TRBJ2-1; D: -; V: TRBV28; DNA: TGTGCCAGCAGTTCCAGGTGGAATTCCTACAATGAGCAGTTCTTC; CDR3: CASSSRWNSYNEQFF
size: -; J: TRBJ1-3; D: TRBD1; V: TRBV7-2; DNA: TGTGCCAGCAGCTTAGGGACAGGGGGGGGAAACACCATATATTTT; CDR3: CASSLGTGGGNTIYF
size: -; J: TRBJ1-2; D: -; V: TRBV6-6; DNA: TGTGCCAGCAGTGCGACGAGGGGGAGTCTTGACTATGGCTACACCTTC; CDR3: CASSATRGSLDYGYTF
size: -; J: TRBJ2-1; D: -; V: TRBV7-5; DNA: TGTGCCAGAAGCTACTCCGCGGTGTTCCATGAGCAGTTCTTC; CDR3: CARSYSAVFHEQFF
size: -; J: TRBJ2-7; D: TRBD1; V: TRBV29-1; DNA: TGCAGCGTTACCCGGGACAGGACACCCTACGAGCAGTACTTC; CDR3: CSVTRDRTPYEQYF
size: -; J: TRBJ2-7; D: TRBD2; V: TRBV7-2; DNA: TGTGCCAGCAGCTTCGGGACTAGCAGCTACGAGCAGTACTTC; CDR3: CASSFGTSSYEQYF
size: -; J: TRBJ2-2; D: -; V: TRBV5-1; DNA: TGCGCCAGCAGCGTATCCACCTTTGACTACACCGGGGAGCTGTTTTTT; CDR3: CASSVSTFDYTGELFF
size: -; J: TRBJ1-2; D: TRBD1; V: TRBV9; DNA: TGTGCCAGCAGCGCCAATACAGGGGCACTAAACTATGGCTACACCTTC; CDR3: CASSANTGALNYGYTF
size: -; J: TRBJ2-4; D: -; V: TRBV7-9; DNA: TGTGCCAGCAGCTTAGGACGGGAATGGGACATTCAGTACTTC; CDR3: CASSLGREWDIQYF
size: -; J: TRBJ2-3; D: TRBD1; V: TRBV6-6; DNA: TGTGCCAGCAGCCATGACAGGGTTGGTTCCGATACGCAGTATTTT; CDR3: CASSHDRVGSDTQYF